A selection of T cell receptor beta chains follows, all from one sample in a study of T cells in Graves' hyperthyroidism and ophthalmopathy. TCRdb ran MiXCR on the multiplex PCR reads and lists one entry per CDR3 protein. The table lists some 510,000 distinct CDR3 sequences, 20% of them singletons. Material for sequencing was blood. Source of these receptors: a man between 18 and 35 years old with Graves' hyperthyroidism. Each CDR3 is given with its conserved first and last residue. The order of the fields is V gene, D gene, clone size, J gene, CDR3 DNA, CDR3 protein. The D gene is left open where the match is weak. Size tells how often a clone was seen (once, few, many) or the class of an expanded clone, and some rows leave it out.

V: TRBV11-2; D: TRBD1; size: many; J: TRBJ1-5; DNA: TGTGCCAGCAGCTTGGACAGGGGGCCCAATCAGCCCCAGCATTTT; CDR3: CASSLDRGPNQPQHF
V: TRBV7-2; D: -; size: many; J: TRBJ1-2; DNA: TGTGCCAGCAGCTTACAGTCTCCCCGAGATGGCTACACCTTC; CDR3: CASSLQSPRDGYTF
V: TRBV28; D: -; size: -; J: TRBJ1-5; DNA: TGTGCCAGCAGTCATCAGGGGCGGCAGAATCAGCCCCAGCATTTT; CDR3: CASSHQGRQNQPQHF
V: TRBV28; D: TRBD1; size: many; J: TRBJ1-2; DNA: TGTGCCAGCAGTTCCCAGAGACAGGGGGCAAACGGCTACACCTTC; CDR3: CASSSQRQGANGYTF
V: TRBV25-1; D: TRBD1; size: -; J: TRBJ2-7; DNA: TGTGCCAGCAGTGTCTCAGAGGGGACAGCTTACGAGCAGTACTTC; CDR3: CASSVSEGTAYEQYF
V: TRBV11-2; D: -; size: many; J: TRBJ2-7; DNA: TGTGCCAGCAGCGTTCAAGGGGGATACGAGCAGTACTTC; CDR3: CASSVQGGYEQYF
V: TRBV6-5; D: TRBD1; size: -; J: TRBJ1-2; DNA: TGTGCCAGCAGTTACCTACCGAACAGGGGGCAAATAGATGGCTACACCTTC; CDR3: CASSYLPNRGQIDGYTF
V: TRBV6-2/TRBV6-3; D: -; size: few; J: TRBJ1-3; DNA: TGTGCCAGCAGTTACGGCGGATTCTCTGGAAACACCATATATTTT; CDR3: CASSYGGFSGNTIYF
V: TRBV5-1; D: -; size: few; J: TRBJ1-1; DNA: TGCGCCAGCAGCTTGGGGGGACTCCAGAACACTGAAGCTTTCTTT; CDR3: CASSLGGLQNTEAFF
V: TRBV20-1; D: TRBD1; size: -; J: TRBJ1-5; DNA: TGCAGTGCTAGAGAAAGGACAGGAGGCCAGCCCCAGCATTTT; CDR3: CSARERTGGQPQHF
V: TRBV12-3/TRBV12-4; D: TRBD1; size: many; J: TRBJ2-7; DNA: TGTGCCAGCAGTTGGGACAGGGGGCTCTACGAGCAGTACTTC; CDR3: CASSWDRGLYEQYF
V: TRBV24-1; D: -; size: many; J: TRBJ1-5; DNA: TGTGCCACCAGTGATGCGACAGGAGTGAATCAGCCCCAGCATTTT; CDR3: CATSDATGVNQPQHF
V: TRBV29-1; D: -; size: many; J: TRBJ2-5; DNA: TGCAGCGTTGAAGTGATAGGGCTCCAGGAGACCCAGTACTTC; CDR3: CSVEVIGLQETQYF
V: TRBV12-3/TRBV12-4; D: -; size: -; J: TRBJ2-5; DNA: TGTGCCAGCAGAACACAGGCCTCCCAAGAGACCCAGTACTTC; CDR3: CASRTQASQETQYF
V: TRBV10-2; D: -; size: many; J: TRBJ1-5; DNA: TGCGCCAGCAGTGAGGTTGCCCACAATCAGCCCCAGCATTTT; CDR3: CASSEVAHNQPQHF
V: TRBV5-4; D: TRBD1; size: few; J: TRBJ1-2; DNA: TGTGCCAGCAGCCCTAAGGACAGGGGAGACGGCTACACCTTC; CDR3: CASSPKDRGDGYTF
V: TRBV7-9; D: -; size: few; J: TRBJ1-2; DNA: TGTGCCAGCAGCTTAGCCGGGCCCGGTAACTATGGCTACACCTTC; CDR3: CASSLAGPGNYGYTF
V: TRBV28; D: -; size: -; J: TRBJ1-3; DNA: TGTGCCAGCAGTGTGGCTAACTCTGGAAACACCATATATTTT; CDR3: CASSVANSGNTIYF
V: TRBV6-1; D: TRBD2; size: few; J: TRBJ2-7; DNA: TGTGCCAGCAAGGCGGGCGGGGGTCCCGGGGAGCAGTACTTC; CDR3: CASKAGGGPGEQYF
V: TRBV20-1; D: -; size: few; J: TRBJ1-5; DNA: TGCAGTGCTAGGGAGCGGGTTAGCAATCAGCCCCAGCATTTT; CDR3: CSARERVSNQPQHF
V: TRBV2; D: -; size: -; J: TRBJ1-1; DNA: TGTGCCAGCAGTGACCGAAGGGACCAGAGGAACACTGAAGCTTTCTTT; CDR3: CASSDRRDQRNTEAFF
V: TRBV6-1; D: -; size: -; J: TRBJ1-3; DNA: TGTGCCAGCGGCGTGACAACCACTGGAAACACCATATATTTT; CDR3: CASGVTTTGNTIYF
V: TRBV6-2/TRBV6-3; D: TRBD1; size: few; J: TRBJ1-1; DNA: TGTGCCAGCAGTCAGGGGGATGTTGGTGAAGCTTTCTTT; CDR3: CASSQGDVGEAFF
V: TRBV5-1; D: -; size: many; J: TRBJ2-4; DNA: TGCGCCAGCAGGGAAACCCTAGCCAAAAACATTCAGTACTTC; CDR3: CASRETLAKNIQYF
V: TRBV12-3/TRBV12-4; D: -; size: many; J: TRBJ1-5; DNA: TGTGCCAGCAGTTTAACGGCCCAGGGCAATCAGCCCCAGCATTTT; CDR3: CASSLTAQGNQPQHF
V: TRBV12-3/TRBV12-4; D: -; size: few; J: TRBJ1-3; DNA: TGTGCCAGCACCCCTAGTACGGGCTGGGGAAACACCATATATTTT; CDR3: CASTPSTGWGNTIYF
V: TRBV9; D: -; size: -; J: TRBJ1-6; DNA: TGTGCCAGCAGCGTACGACAGATCTATAATTCACCCCTCCACTTT; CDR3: CASSVRQIYNSPLHF
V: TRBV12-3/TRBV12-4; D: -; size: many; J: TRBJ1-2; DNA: TGTGCCAGCAGTTCTCCGACCGTGCTCTCGGGGGGCTACACCTTC; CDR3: CASSSPTVLSGGYTF
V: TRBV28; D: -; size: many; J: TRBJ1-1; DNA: TGTGCCAGCAGTTTCCCCCCCGGTGGAGGGAACACTGAAGCTTTCTTT; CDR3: CASSFPPGGGNTEAFF
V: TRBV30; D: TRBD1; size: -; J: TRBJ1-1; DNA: TGTGCCTCTACGCCGGGACAGGGGATAAGGCTGGCTTTCTTT; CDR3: CASTPGQGIRLAFF
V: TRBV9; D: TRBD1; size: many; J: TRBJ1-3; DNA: TGTGCCAGCAGCGGACAGGGGATGTACACCATATATTTT; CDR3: CASSGQGMYTIYF
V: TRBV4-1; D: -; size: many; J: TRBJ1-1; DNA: TGCGCCAGCAGCCAAGTATCGGGAACGAACACTGAAGCTTTCTTT; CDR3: CASSQVSGTNTEAFF
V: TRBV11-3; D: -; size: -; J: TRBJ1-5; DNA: TGTGCCAGCAGCTTTCCGACTCAGCCCCAGCATTTT; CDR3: CASSFPTQPQHF
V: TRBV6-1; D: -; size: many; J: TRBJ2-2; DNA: TGTGCCAGCCACCTACCGGGACCCCCGCGAAGAGAGCTGTTTTTT; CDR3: CASHLPGPPRRELFF
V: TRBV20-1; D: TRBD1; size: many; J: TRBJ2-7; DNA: TGCAGTGCTACCGGGACAGATTTCTACGAGCAGTACTTC; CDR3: CSATGTDFYEQYF
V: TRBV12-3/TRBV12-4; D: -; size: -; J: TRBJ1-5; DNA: TGTGCCAGCTGCGGGGCTCATCAGCCCCAGCATTTT; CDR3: CASCGAHQPQHF
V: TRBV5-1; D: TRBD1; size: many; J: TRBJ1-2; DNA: TGCGCCAGCAGCAAGGGACAGGACGATTATGGCTACACCTTC; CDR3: CASSKGQDDYGYTF
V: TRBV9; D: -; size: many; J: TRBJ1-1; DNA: TGTGCCAGCAGCGTAGCGGCCCGGGGCACTGAAGCTTTCTTT; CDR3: CASSVAARGTEAFF
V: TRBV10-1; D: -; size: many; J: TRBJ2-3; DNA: TGCGCCAGCAGGTTAGGGGCATCAGATACGCAGTATTTT; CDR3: CASRLGASDTQYF
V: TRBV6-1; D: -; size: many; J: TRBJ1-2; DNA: TGTGCCAGCAGTGCATTGGGGGGCCGATATGGCTACACCTTC; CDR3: CASSALGGRYGYTF
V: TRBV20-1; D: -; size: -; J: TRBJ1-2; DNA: TGCAGTGCCATAAGGACCCCCGAGACAGAAGATGACTATGGCTACACCTTC; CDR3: CSAIRTPETEDDYGYTF
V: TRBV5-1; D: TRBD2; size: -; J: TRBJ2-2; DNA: TGCGCCAGCAGCTTGGCCAGGACTAGCGGGGGTCCGAACACCGGGGAGCTGTTTTTT; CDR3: CASSLARTSGGPNTGELFF
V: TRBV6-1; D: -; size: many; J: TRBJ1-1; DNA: TGTGCCAGCAGTGAAGCGGGGGCTAGGGAAGCTTTCTTT; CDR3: CASSEAGAREAFF
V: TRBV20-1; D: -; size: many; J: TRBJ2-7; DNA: TGCAGTGCTAGGAGGGGGGACTACGAGCAGTACTTC; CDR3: CSARRGDYEQYF
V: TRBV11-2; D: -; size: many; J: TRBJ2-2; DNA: TGTGCCAGCAGCCCCGGTCCCCGGGAGCTGTTTTTT; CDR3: CASSPGPRELFF
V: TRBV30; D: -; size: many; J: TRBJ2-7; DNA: TGTGCCTGTAAGGGGCACTACGAGCAGTACTTC; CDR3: CACKGHYEQYF
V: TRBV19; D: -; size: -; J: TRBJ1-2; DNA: TGTGCCAGTAGTTTTTCAGGGTCTCTTGGCTACACCTTC; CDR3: CASSFSGSLGYTF